Each of the 22 T cell receptor beta chains below was sequenced from the same sample in a study of OX40 agonist ivuxolimab in advanced cancers. TCRdb's copy holds only in-frame clones and misses some; the assay was immunoSEQ multiplex PCR. This table has about 93,000 clones, around 94% appearing once. The sequencing here drew on CD4+ or CD8+ T cells sorted from blood, taken in a trial of the OX40 agonist ivuxolimab. Receptors originate from an adult with an advanced solid tumor such as melanoma, head and neck, liver or kidney cancer.

This chain uses TRBV15 with TRBJ2-7; D possibly uses TRBD1 or TRBD2 (5 bases each). Germline loops: CDR1 LNHNV, CDR2 YYDKDF (reference sequence). The length of the CDR3 is 15 residues. Trimming took 0 bases from V and 1 from J, leaving 10 bases between them. For the CDR3, the DNA is TGTGCCACCAGCAGAGATGAGGGGTTATCCTACGAGCAGTACTTC. As protein: CATSRDEGLSYEQYF.

The chain combines TRBV30 with TRBJ2-1, with D perhaps TRBD2 (5 bases). The ends were cut back, 3 bases at V and 4 bases at J, with 10 bases in the middle. Per germline, CDR1 GTSNPN and CDR2 SVGIG (reference sequence). This CDR3 region has 13 residues. The CDR3 bases are TGTGCCTGGAGGTTAAGCGGTTACAATGAGCAGTTCTTC. It is translated as CAWRLSGYNEQFF.

This sequence joins TRBV11-2 and TRBJ2-5, with D unresolved. Germline-derived CDR1 and CDR2 are SGHAT and FQNNGV. V lost 0 bases to trimming and J lost 0 bases, with 14 bases between them. This CDR3 is 17 amino acids long. The DNA for the CDR3 is TGTGCCAGCAGCTTAGATAGCTGGAATGGGTACCAAGAGACCCAGTACTTC. Residues: CASSLDSWNGYQETQYF. Full variable domain (rest looked up from reference TRBV11-2 and TRBJ2-5): EAGVAQSPRYKIIEKRQSVAFWCNPISGHATLYWYQQILGQGPKLLIQFQNNGVVDDSQLPKDRFSAERLKGVDSTLKIQPAKLEDSAVYLCASSLDSWNGYQETQYFGPGTRLLVL.

The CDR3 loop reads CASSLAQGYNSPLHF. Here the CDR3 DNA reads TGTGCCAGCAGCTTAGCGCAGGGGTATAATTCACCCCTCCACTTT. This chain joins TRBV7-8 and TRBJ1-6, with a tentative D call TRBD1 (6 bases). CDR1 is SGHVS and CDR2 is FQNEAQ in the germline V gene. This CDR3 has 15 residues. V dropped 0 bases and J dropped 4 bases, with 7 bases sitting between them.

The chain carries TRBV11-2 and TRBJ2-5; D gene uncertain. Germline-derived CDR1 and CDR2 are SGHAT and FQNNGV. Deletions cut 5 bases from V and 2 bases from J, with 21 bases between. The CDR3 has 17 amino acids. The CDR3 loop is CASSLTTGRPIQETQYF. CDR3 in DNA: TGTGCCAGCAGCCTAACCACTGGCAGACCGATTCAAGAGACCCAGTACTTC.

Written as DNA, the CDR3 is TGTGCCAGCAGCCGCGGTGGGTCCCAAGAGACCCAGTACTTC. Translating it yields CASSRGGSQETQYF. The chain uses TRBV7-9 and TRBJ2-5; D call uncertain. The CDR3 spans 14 residues. Germline CDR1 reads SEHNR; CDR2 reads FQNEAQ (reference sequence). The germline V and J ends were trimmed by 5 bases and 1 base, with 11 bases remaining between them.

This rearrangement joins TRBV9 to TRBJ1-1; TRBD1 aligns across 9 bases. The ends lost 4 bases at V and 1 base at J; junction bases unmatched: 5. The germline CDR1 and CDR2 sequences are SGDLS and YYNGEE. There are 15 residues in the CDR3. The CDR3 nucleotides are TGTGCCAGCAGCCCCCGGGACAGGGAGAACACTGAAGCTTTCTTT. Translating it yields CASSPRDRENTEAFF.

The chain has TRBV30 and TRBJ1-1, with D possibly being TRBD1 (6 bases). This CDR3 has 13 amino acids. V was pared by 5 bases and J by 0 bases, with 10 bases between. Germline assignment: CDR1 GTSNPN and CDR2 SVGIG (reference sequence). CDR3 bases: TGTGCCTGGGAGGGGGGGATGAACACTGAAGCTTTCTTT. Amino acids: CAWEGGMNTEAFF. The full variable domain, rest sourced from reference TRBV30 and TRBJ1-1, is SQTIHQWPATLVQPVGSPLSLECTVEGTSNPNLYWYRQAAGRGLQLLFYSVGIGQISSEVPQNLSASRPQDRQFILSSKKLLLSDSGFYLCAWEGGMNTEAFFGQGTRLTVV.

This clone was detected once. This chain uses TRBV29-1 with TRBJ2-1; 9 bases match TRBD1. The CDR3 sequence is 15 residues long. Germline CDR1 is SQVTM and CDR2 is ANQGSEA. J lost 6 bases, V lost 5 bases, and 11 bases had no gene match. The CDR3 spells CSVSGTGSFSNEQFF. The DNA for the CDR3 is TGCAGCGTTTCGGGGACAGGGTCGTTTTCCAATGAGCAGTTCTTC.

V gene TRBV4-1 combines with J gene TRBJ2-1, with a possible D match to TRBD2 (7 bases). Per the germline V gene, CDR1 is MGHRA and CDR2 is YSYEKL. The CDR3 contains 19 residues. With 4 bases removed from V and 3 bases from J, the gap between germline ends came to 25 bases. The CDR3 nucleotides read TGCGCCAGCAGCCCGAGAGGGGGGGACGGATTACCCGACTACAATGAGCAGTTCTTC. It translates to CASSPRGGDGLPDYNEQFF.

V usage is TRBV18 and J usage is TRBJ1-3; D ambiguous. The germline CDR1 and CDR2 sequences are KGHSH and LQKENI. The CDR3 covers 13 residues. The V end was cut by 0 bases, the J end by 5 bases, with 5 bases between. The DNA for the CDR3 is TGTGCCAGCTCACCACCGGGAAGAAACACCATATATTTT. Encoded protein: CASSPPGRNTIYF.

The chain couples TRBV5-1 to TRBJ2-3; D possibly corresponds to TRBD2 (6 bases). CDR3 length equals 13 residues. V dropped 3 bases and J dropped 1 base, with 6 bases sitting between them. Germline loops: CDR1 SGHRS, CDR2 YFSETQ. This CDR3 reads CASSWGGTDTQYF. DNA for the CDR3: TGCGCCAGCAGCTGGGGGGGCACAGATACGCAGTATTTT. Full variable domain (missing parts from reference TRBV5-1 and TRBJ2-3): KAGVTQTPRYLIKTRGQQVTLSCSPISGHRSVSWYQQTPGQGLQFLFEYFSETQRNKGNFPGRFSGRQFSNSRSEMNVSTLELGDSALYLCASSWGGTDTQYFGPGTRLTVL.

V gene TRBV27 combines with J gene TRBJ1-5, with D unclear. Deletions cut 2 bases from V and 0 bases from J, with 8 bases between. Germline loops: CDR1 MNHEY, CDR2 SMNVEV (reference sequence). This CDR3 is built from 15 residues. For the CDR3, the DNA is TGTGCCAGCAGTTTAGCAGCTTATAGCAATCAGCCCCAGCATTTT. Translated, it gives CASSLAAYSNQPQHF.

The chain recombines TRBV29-1 with TRBJ1-5; D not resolved. The CDR3 runs to 14 residues. The V and J ends lost 1 base and 0 bases respectively, with 7 bases between them. The germline V gene encodes CDR1 SQVTM and CDR2 ANQGSEA. The CDR3 nucleotides read TGCAGCGTTGAAGCCCGGCATAGCAATCAGCCCCAGCATTTT. It encodes CSVEARHSNQPQHF.

The DNA for the CDR3 is TGTGCCAGTAGTATGTGGGACAGGGGTAATGAGCAGTTCTTC. It is translated as CASSMWDRGNEQFF. V is TRBV19 and J is TRBJ2-1; TRBD1 agrees at 10 bases. The CDR3 totals 14 residues. V gave up 3 bases and J gave up 7 bases; unmatched junction bases: 3. Per germline, CDR1 LNHDA and CDR2 SQIVND (reference sequence).

V gene TRBV4-1 combines with J gene TRBJ2-5; D gene ambiguous. V gave up 8 bases and J gave up 2 bases, with 15 bases separating them. This CDR3 comprises 14 residues. Germline CDR1 is MGHRA and CDR2 is YSYEKL. The CDR3 coding sequence is TGCGCCAGCTCCTACCTTTGGCGACAAGAGACCCAGTACTTC. Translated: CASSYLWRQETQYF.

This sequence joins TRBV4-3 and TRBJ2-3; no clear D. The CDR3 loop spans 13 amino acids. CDR1 and CDR2 from the germline V gene are LGHNA and YSLEER. Trimming pared 2 bases from V and 1 base from J, leaving 4 bases between. CDR3 sequence: CASSQLGTDTQYF. CDR3 in DNA: TGCGCCAGCAGCCAACTGGGCACAGATACGCAGTATTTT.

The CDR3 reads CASSNLAGGQETQYF. In nucleotides, the CDR3 is TGTGCCAGTAGTAATCTAGCGGGAGGGCAAGAGACCCAGTACTTC. The rearrangement uses TRBV19 and TRBJ2-5; 12 bases agree with TRBD2. CDR1 and CDR2 (germline): LNHDA, SQIVND (reference sequence). The CDR3 runs 15 residues. Trimming cost V 4 bases and J 2 bases; bases outside gene matches: 2.

J is TRBJ2-5 and V is TRBV27; 8 bases line up with TRBD2. The DNA end is a closer match to TRBJ2-7, so the J assignment may be wrong. Germline lookup yields CDR1 MNHEY and CDR2 SMNVEV (reference sequence). The CDR3 is 15 amino acids. CDR3 in DNA: TGTGCCAGCAGCGGGAGGGGTGGGCCGTCATACGAGCAGTACTTC. The encoded protein is CASSGRGGPSYEQYF.

The chain links TRBV28 to TRBJ2-5; TRBD2 agrees at 10 bases. Per germline, CDR1 MDHEN and CDR2 SYDVKM. The junction had 9 bases not matched to a gene; V was cut back by 6 bases and J by 5 bases. The CDR3 covers 15 residues. The CDR3 protein is CASRTLLTSGETQYF. Written as DNA, the CDR3 is TGTGCCAGCAGAACCCTATTGACTAGCGGGGAGACCCAGTACTTC.

The V and J genes are TRBV5-3 and TRBJ1-1, with D hard to call. TRBV5-3 is an ORF; its function is uncertain. CDR3 size: 16 residues. V was shortened by 0 bases and J by 0 bases, with 12 bases between the two germline ends. CDR3 sequence: CARSLVRHRMNTEAFF. The DNA of the CDR3 is TGTGCCAGAAGCTTGGTAAGGCACCGCATGAACACTGAAGCTTTCTTT.

The chain employs TRBV23-1 and TRBJ1-2, with 7 bases fitting TRBD1. Being an ORF, TRBV23-1 has a function that is uncertain. V shed 9 bases and J 0 bases; nucleotides not matched to a gene: 10. The CDR3 is made up of 15 amino acids. CDR3 in amino acids: CASPGRGYTNYGYTF. CDR3 nucleotide sequence: TGCGCCAGTCCCGGCAGGGGGTATACTAACTATGGCTACACCTTC.